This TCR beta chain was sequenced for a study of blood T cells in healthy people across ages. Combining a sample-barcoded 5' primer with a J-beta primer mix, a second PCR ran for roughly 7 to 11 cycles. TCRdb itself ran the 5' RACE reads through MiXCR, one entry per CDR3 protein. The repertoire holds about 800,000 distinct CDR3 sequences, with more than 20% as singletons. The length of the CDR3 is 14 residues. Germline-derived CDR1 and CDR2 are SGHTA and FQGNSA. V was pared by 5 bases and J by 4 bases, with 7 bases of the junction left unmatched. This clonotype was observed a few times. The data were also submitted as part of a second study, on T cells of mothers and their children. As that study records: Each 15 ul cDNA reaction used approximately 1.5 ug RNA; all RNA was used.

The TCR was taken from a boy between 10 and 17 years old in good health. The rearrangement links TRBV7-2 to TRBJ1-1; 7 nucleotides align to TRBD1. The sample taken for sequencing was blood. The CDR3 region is CASSRNEGATEAFF. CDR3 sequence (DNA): TGTGCCAGCAGCCGAAATGAGGGGGCCACTGAAGCTTTCTTT.